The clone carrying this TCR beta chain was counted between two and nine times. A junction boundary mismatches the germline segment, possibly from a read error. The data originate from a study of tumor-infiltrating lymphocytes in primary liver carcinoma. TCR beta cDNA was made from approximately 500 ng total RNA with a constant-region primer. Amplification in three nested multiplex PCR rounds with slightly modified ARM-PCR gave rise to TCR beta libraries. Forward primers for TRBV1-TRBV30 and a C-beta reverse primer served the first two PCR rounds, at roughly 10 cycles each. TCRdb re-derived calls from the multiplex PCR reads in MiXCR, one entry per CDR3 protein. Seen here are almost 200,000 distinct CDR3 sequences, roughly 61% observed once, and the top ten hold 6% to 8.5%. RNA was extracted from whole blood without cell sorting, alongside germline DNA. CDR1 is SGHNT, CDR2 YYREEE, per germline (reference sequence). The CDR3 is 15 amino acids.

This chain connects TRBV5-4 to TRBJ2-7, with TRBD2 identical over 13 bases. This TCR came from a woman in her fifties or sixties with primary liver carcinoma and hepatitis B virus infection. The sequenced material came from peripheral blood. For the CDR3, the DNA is TGTGCCAACAGCGTCGGGACTAGCGGGAAATACGAGCAGTACTTC. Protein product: CANSVGTSGKYEQYF. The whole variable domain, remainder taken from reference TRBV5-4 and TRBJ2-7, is ETGVTQSPTHLIKTRGQQVTLRCSSQSGHNTVSWYQQALGQGPQFIFQYYREEENGRGNFPPRFSGLQFPNYSSELNVNALELDDSALYLCANSVGTSGKYEQYFGPGTRLTVT.